One sample yielded the 24 T cell receptor beta chains listed below, sequenced in a study of blood T cell repertoires in COVID-19. Here immunoSEQ multiplex PCR was the method, and the copy in TCRdb shows in-frame clones only, minus some. The sample holds some 200,000 clones, around 95% seen once. What was sequenced was peripheral blood. These receptors all stem from a man younger than 40 with COVID-19, enrolled during active disease.

J is TRBJ2-7 and V is TRBV5-1; 7 bases map to TRBD1. V lost 0 bases, J lost 2 bases, and 14 bases stayed unmatched. This CDR3 region has 18 residues. CDR1 is SGHRS, CDR2 YFSETQ, per germline. The CDR3, as DNA: TGCGCCAGCAGCTTGGCCAATTCCGTCCCAGACAGGGCCTACGAGCAGTACTTC. It is translated as CASSLANSVPDRAYEQYF.

The V and J genes are TRBV7-2 and TRBJ2-2; D perhaps matches TRBD1 (5 bases). Germline V gene lookup returns CDR1 SGHTA and CDR2 FQGNSA. The CDR3 runs 14 residues. V gave up 5 bases and J gave up 1 base, with 8 bases separating them. CDR3 DNA: TGTGCCAGCAGCCTAAGGGGGAACACCGGGGAGCTGTTTTTT. This sequence encodes CASSLRGNTGELFF.

The V and J genes are TRBV7-9 and TRBJ1-1; D call uncertain. There are 14 residues in the CDR3. Per the germline V gene, CDR1 is SEHNR and CDR2 is FQNEAQ (reference sequence). V lost 5 bases and J lost 5, with 15 bases in between. The chain's CDR3 is CASSTPGIGTEAFF. The CDR3 DNA follows: TGTGCCAGCAGCACTCCCGGGATAGGTACTGAAGCTTTCTTT.

V gene TRBV10-2 combines with J gene TRBJ1-5; 7 positions match TRBD1. Germline values: CDR1 WSHSY, CDR2 SAAADI. The CDR3 runs 17 residues. J gave up 1 base and V 8 bases, and 14 bases lay outside the gene matches. The CDR3 loop is CASERDSWSGSNQPQHF. The DNA of the CDR3 is TGCGCCAGCGAAAGGGACAGCTGGTCCGGCAGCAATCAGCCCCAGCATTTT.

The chain links TRBV30 to TRBJ1-5; D remains ambiguous. CDR1 is GTSNPN, CDR2 SVGIG, per germline (reference sequence). V shed 5 bases and J shed 5 bases, with 7 bases lying between them. This CDR3 has 11 residues. CDR3 region: CAWCAYQPQHF. In DNA form, the CDR3 reads TGTGCCTGGTGCGCGTATCAGCCCCAGCATTTT.

The rearrangement uses TRBV18 and TRBJ2-2; D might be TRBD1 (6 bases). This CDR3 comprises 16 residues. V lost 6 bases to trimming and J lost 0 bases, with 14 bases between them. CDR1 is KGHSH and CDR2 is LQKENI in the germline V gene. CDR3 nucleotides: TGTGCCAGCTCCCAACTAGGACAGACGAACACCGGGGAGCTGTTTTTT. It yields the protein CASSQLGQTNTGELFF. Full variable domain (rest looked up from reference TRBV18 and TRBJ2-2): NAGVMQNPRHLVRRRGQEARLRCSPMKGHSHVYWYRQLPEEGLKFMVYLQKENIIDESGMPKERFSAEFPKEGPSILRIQQVVRGDSAAYFCASSQLGQTNTGELFFGEGSRLTVL.

The rearrangement links TRBV5-4 to TRBJ2-1, with 8 positions matching TRBD1. Trimming removed 4 bases from V and 3 bases from J; junction bases left unmatched: 6. Per germline, CDR1 SGHNT and CDR2 YYREEE (reference sequence). The CDR3 extends over 15 amino acids. The CDR3 sequence is CASSLTGVSYNEQFF. DNA of the CDR3: TGTGCCAGCAGCCTGACAGGGGTCAGCTACAATGAGCAGTTCTTC.

This sequence joins TRBV29-1 and TRBJ2-3, with D perhaps TRBD2 (5 bases). Deletions cut 0 bases from V and 0 bases from J, with 7 bases between. CDR3 size: 14 residues. Germline V lookup: CDR1 SQVTM, CDR2 ANQGSEA. CDR3 in DNA: TGCAGCGTTGAAGACGGCGGGAGCACAGATACGCAGTATTTT. As protein: CSVEDGGSTDTQYF.

In DNA form, the CDR3 reads TGTGCCAGCAGCTTATCGACACTGATCTCTGGAAACACCATATATTTT. Its translation: CASSLSTLISGNTIYF. The chain links TRBV7-9 to TRBJ1-3, with unresolved D. This CDR3 is 16 amino acids long. CDR1 SEHNR and CDR2 FQNEAQ come from the germline V gene (reference sequence). Deletions cut 2 bases from V and 0 bases from J, with 11 bases between.

The rearrangement joins TRBV5-6 to TRBJ2-3; 8 positions match TRBD2. This CDR3 has 16 residues. CDR1 is SGHDT and CDR2 is YYEEEE in the germline V gene. V dropped 4 bases and J dropped 3; count of bases not matched to a gene: 10. DNA for the CDR3: TGTGCCAGCAGCCAGAGATTAGCGGGGCTAACAGATACGCAGTATTTT. This gives the protein CASSQRLAGLTDTQYF.

The V and J genes are TRBV5-1 and TRBJ2-1, with 7 bases identical to TRBD1. V lost 4 bases, J lost 6 bases, and 7 bases stayed unmatched. Per the germline V gene, CDR1 is SGHRS and CDR2 is YFSETQ. This CDR3 is 14 amino acids long. The CDR3 region is CASSLDRVSNEQFF. The CDR3, as DNA: TGCGCCAGCAGCCTTGACAGGGTGAGCAATGAGCAGTTCTTC.

The chain recombines TRBV6-1 with TRBJ2-4; 9 nucleotides agree with TRBD1. V dropped 3 bases and J dropped 6; count of bases not matched to a gene: 9. The germline V gene has CDR1 MNHNS and CDR2 SASEGT. The CDR3 consists of 16 residues. The CDR3 protein is CASSEGQGVRRNIQYF. As DNA, the CDR3 is TGTGCCAGCAGTGAGGGACAGGGTGTTCGGCGAAACATTCAGTACTTC.

The rearrangement links TRBV7-6 to TRBJ2-3; 7 positions match TRBD1. After removal of 1 base from V and 5 bases from J, the junction contained 6 bases not matched to a gene. Germline values: CDR1 SGHVS, CDR2 FNYEAQ. The CDR3 loop spans 15 amino acids. The CDR3 region has the DNA TGTGCCAGCAGCTTAGGGTACAGGGGTGGAGATACGCAGTATTTT. It encodes CASSLGYRGGDTQYF.

The chain couples TRBV2 to TRBJ1-1; unclear D gene. V lost 3 bases and J 0 bases, leaving 8 bases between the germline ends. The CDR3 has 14 residues. CDR1 is SNHLY, CDR2 FYNNEI, per germline. The CDR3 DNA follows: TGTGCCAGCAGTGAGCGGCAGATGAACACTGAAGCTTTCTTT. Its protein product is CASSERQMNTEAFF.

The V call is TRBV18, the J call TRBJ2-3; 7 bases agree with TRBD1. CDR1 is KGHSH, CDR2 LQKENI, per germline. The CDR3 runs to 16 residues. V was clipped by 0 bases and J by 4 bases; unmatched bases: 7. The CDR3 region is CASSPPQGGVSDTQYF. Written as DNA, the CDR3 is TGTGCCAGCTCACCACCGCAAGGGGGCGTCTCAGATACGCAGTATTTT.

This clone was observed once. The V and J genes are TRBV6-6 and TRBJ2-7; D not certain. The germline V and J ends were trimmed by 2 bases and 0 bases, with 11 bases remaining between them. CDR1 and CDR2 (germline): MNHNY, SVGAGI (reference sequence). The CDR3 is made up of 15 amino acids. This CDR3 is CASSYTRASSYEQYF. The CDR3 DNA reads TGTGCCAGCAGTTACACACGTGCCAGCTCCTACGAGCAGTACTTC.

The J gene is TRBJ1-4, the V gene TRBV5-1; D is unclear. The CDR3 contains 16 residues. Germline CDR1 SGHRS, CDR2 YFSETQ. Trimming left V 4 bases short and J 4 bases short, with 17 bases between. Written as DNA, the CDR3 is TGCGCCAGCAGCCCGGGGATCGGCTCGGGTAATGAAAAACTGTTTTTT. This encodes CASSPGIGSGNEKLFF.

The CDR3 DNA reads as TGTGCCAGCAGCTTGGAACAGGGGTTTGGTGAAGCTTTCTTT. Translation: CASSLEQGFGEAFF. V is TRBV5-4 and J is TRBJ1-1, with 7 positions matching TRBD1. Looked up from germline, CDR1 is SGHNT and CDR2 is YYREEE (reference sequence). V gave up 0 bases and J gave up 7 bases; unmatched junction bases: 6. The CDR3 contains 14 residues.

The sample holds one count of this clone. The chain combines TRBV5-4 with TRBJ2-3; 10 nucleotides agree with TRBD2. The V gene end was trimmed by 2 bases and the J gene end by 4 bases; junction bases not matched to a gene: 4. This CDR3 is 15 amino acids long. Germline loops: CDR1 SGHNT, CDR2 YYREEE (reference sequence). CDR3 bases: TGTGCCAGCAGCTTAAGCGGGGGGGCCGCAGATACGCAGTATTTT. It is translated as CASSLSGGAADTQYF.

The chain carries TRBV29-1 and TRBJ2-2, with D maybe TRBD2 (5 bases). Trimming took 6 bases from V and 0 from J, leaving 14 bases between them. Germline CDR1 reads SQVTM; CDR2 reads ANQGSEA. The CDR3 extends over 15 amino acids. The CDR3 DNA follows: TGCAGCGTGACGGCGGGCGCTACGAACACCGGGGAGCTGTTTTTT. Its translation is CSVTAGATNTGELFF.

V and J are TRBV4-1 and TRBJ1-6; D remains unclear. This CDR3 has 13 residues. Trimming pared 4 bases from V and 9 bases from J, leaving 10 bases between. CDR1 and CDR2 from the germline V gene are MGHRA and YSYEKL. CDR3 DNA: TGCGCCAGCAGCCGTGAGCCTGGTTCACCCCTCCACTTT. It encodes CASSREPGSPLHF.

The genes are TRBV29-1 and TRBJ1-2; D is ambiguous. Germline loops: CDR1 SQVTM, CDR2 ANQGSEA. V gave up 3 bases and J gave up 6 bases, with 5 bases separating them. CDR3 length: 10 residues. The CDR3 region is CSVEENGYTF. The DNA for the CDR3 is TGCAGCGTTGAGGAGAATGGCTACACCTTC.

The CDR3 here is CARSLLPGFHGELFF. In DNA form, the CDR3 reads TGTGCCAGAAGCTTGTTGCCAGGGTTTCACGGGGAGCTGTTTTTT. The V and J genes are TRBV5-3 and TRBJ2-2; possibly TRBD1 for D (5 bases). TRBV5-3 qualifies as an ORF whose function is uncertain. This CDR3 spans 15 amino acids. With 1 base removed from V and 7 bases from J, the gap between germline ends came to 14 bases.

V and J are TRBV7-9 and TRBJ2-7; perhaps TRBD2 as D (7 bases). Per the germline V gene, CDR1 is SEHNR and CDR2 is FQNEAQ (reference sequence). This CDR3 is built from 15 residues. The germline V and J ends were trimmed by 2 bases and 6 bases, with 17 bases remaining between them. CDR3 protein: CASSLRGAGEGEQYF. The CDR3 DNA follows: TGTGCCAGCAGCTTACGGGGGGCGGGAGAAGGCGAGCAGTACTTC.